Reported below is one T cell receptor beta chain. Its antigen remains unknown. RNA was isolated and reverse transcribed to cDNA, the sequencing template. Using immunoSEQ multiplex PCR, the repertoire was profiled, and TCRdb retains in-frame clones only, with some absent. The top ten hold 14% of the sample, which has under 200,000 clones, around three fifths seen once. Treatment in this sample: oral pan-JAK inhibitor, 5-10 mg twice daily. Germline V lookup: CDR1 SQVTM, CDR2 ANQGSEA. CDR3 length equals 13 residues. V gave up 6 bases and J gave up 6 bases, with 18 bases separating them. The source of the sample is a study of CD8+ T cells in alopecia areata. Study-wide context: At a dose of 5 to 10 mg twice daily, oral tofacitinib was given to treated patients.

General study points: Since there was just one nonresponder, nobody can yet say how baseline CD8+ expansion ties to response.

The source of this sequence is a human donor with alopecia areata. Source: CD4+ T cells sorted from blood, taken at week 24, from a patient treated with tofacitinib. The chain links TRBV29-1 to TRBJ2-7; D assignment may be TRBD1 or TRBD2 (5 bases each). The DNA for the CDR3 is TGCAGCGTGGGCCTTGGGGGATCGGGCGAGCAGTACTTC. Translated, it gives CSVGLGGSGEQYF.